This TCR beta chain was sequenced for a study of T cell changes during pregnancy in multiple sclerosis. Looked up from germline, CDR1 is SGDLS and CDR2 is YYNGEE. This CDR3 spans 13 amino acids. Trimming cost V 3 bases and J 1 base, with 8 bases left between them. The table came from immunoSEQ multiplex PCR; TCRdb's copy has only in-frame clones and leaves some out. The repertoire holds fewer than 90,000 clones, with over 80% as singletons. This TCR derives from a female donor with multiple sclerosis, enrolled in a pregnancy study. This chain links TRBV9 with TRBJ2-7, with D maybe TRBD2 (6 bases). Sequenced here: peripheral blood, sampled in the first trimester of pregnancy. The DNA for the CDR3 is TGTGCCAGCAGCGCGGGGGTTTCCTACGAGCAGTACTTC. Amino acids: CASSAGVSYEQYF.